The sequence of this T cell receptor (beta chain) was determined in a study of cytomegalovirus exposure and HLA in healthy donors. Researchers ran the PCR with 60 Vbeta and 13 Jbeta primers. Assay: immunoSEQ multiplex PCR; the TCRdb copy retains only in-frame clones and omits some. The table has approximately 150,000 clones, more than 70% seen once. This CDR3 contains 16 residues. The junction had 12 bases not matched to a gene; V was cut back by 4 bases and J by 7 bases. Germline V gives CDR1 GTSNPN, CDR2 SVGIG (reference sequence). Study-wide findings and caveats: It was only CMV serostatus that was available as immune exposure information.

In the case of this clone: Antigen unknown.

Material for sequencing was PBMCs. The TCR comes from a male donor in good health and CMV-seronegative. The chain has TRBV30 and TRBJ1-6; 8 bases agree with TRBD1. The CDR3: CAWIPRDRRGNSPLHF. CDR3 bases: TGTGCCTGGATTCCTCGGGACAGGCGCGGGAATTCACCCCTCCACTTT.